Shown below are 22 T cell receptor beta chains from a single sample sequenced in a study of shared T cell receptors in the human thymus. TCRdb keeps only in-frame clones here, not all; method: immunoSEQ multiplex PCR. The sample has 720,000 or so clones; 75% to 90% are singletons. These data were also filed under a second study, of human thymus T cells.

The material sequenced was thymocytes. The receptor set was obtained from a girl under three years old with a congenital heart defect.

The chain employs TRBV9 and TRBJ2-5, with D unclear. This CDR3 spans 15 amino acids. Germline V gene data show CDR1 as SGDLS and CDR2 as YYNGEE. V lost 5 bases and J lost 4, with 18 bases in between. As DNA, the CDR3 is TGTGCCAGCAGTAGTTCCTCCAAACTTGGAGAGACCCAGTACTTC. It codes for CASSSSSKLGETQYF.

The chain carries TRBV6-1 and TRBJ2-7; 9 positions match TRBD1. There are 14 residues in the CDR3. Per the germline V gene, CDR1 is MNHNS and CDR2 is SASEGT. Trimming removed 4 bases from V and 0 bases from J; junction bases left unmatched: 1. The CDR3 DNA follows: TGTGCCAGCAGTGGGGACAGGGACTCCTACGAGCAGTACTTC. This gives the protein CASSGDRDSYEQYF.

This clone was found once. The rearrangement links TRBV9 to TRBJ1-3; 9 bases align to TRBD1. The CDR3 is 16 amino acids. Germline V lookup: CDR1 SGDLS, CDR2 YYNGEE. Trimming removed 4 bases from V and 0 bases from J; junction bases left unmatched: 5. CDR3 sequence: CASSSGQGNSGNTIYF. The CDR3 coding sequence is TGTGCCAGCAGCTCGGGACAGGGCAACTCTGGAAACACCATATATTTT. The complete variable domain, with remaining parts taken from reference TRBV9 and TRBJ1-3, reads DSGVTQTPKHLITATGQRVTLRCSPRSGDLSVYWYQQSLDQGLQFLIQYYNGEERAKGNILERFSAQQFPDLHSELNLSSLELGDSALYFCASSSGQGNSGNTIYFGEGSWLTVV.

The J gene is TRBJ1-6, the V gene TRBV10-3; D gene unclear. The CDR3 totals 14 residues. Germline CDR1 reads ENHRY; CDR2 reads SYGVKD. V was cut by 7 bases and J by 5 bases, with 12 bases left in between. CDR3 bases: TGTGCCATCAAGTCCGACGGAGATAATTCACCCCTCCACTTT. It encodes CAIKSDGDNSPLHF.

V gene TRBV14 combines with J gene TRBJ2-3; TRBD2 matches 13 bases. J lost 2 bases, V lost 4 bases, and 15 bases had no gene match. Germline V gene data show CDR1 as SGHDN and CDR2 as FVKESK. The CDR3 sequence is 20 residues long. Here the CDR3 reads CASSPRRGLAGAYNTDTQYF. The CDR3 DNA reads TGTGCCAGCAGCCCCAGAAGAGGACTAGCGGGGGCCTACAACACAGATACGCAGTATTTT.

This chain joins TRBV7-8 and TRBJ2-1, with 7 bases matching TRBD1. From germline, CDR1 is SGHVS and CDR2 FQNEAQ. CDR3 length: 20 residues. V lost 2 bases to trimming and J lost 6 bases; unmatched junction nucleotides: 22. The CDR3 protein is CASSLRRGQEAKLGGNEQFF. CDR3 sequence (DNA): TGTGCCAGCAGCTTACGAAGAGGACAGGAAGCAAAACTTGGGGGCAATGAGCAGTTCTTC.

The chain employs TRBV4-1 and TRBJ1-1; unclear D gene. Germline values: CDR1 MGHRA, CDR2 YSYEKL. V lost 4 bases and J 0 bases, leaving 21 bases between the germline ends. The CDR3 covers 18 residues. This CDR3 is CASSRLPSPGRMNTEAFF. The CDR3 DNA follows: TGCGCCAGCAGCCGACTACCCTCACCGGGCCGAATGAACACTGAAGCTTTCTTT.

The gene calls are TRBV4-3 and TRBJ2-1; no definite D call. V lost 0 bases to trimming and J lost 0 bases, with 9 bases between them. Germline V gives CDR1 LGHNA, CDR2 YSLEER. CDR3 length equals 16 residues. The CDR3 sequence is CASSQDAQSSYNEQFF. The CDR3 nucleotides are TGCGCCAGCAGCCAAGATGCACAAAGCTCCTACAATGAGCAGTTCTTC.

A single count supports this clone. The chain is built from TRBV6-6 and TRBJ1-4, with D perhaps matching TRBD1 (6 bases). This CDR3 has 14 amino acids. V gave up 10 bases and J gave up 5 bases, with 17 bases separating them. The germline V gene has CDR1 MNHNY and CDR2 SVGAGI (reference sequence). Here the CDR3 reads CATLDRQENEKLFF. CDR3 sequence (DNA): TGTGCCACCTTGGACAGACAGGAAAATGAAAAACTGTTTTTT.

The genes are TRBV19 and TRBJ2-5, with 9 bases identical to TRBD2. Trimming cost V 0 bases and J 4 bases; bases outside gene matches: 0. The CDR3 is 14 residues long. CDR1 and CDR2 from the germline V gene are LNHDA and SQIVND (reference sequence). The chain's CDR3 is CASSIDSGGETQYF. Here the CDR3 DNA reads TGTGCCAGTAGTATAGATAGCGGGGGAGAGACCCAGTACTTC.

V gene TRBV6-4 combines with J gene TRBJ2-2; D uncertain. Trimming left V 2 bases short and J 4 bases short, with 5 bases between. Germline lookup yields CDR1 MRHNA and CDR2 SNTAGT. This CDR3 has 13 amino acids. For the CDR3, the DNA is TGTGCCAGCAGTGACAGACTCACCGGGGAGCTGTTTTTT. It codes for CASSDRLTGELFF.

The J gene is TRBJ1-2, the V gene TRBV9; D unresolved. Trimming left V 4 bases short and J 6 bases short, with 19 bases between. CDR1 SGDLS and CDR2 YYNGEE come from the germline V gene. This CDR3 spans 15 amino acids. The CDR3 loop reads CASSPDNPLVDGYTF. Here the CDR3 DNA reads TGTGCCAGCAGCCCTGACAACCCCCTCGTGGATGGCTACACCTTC.

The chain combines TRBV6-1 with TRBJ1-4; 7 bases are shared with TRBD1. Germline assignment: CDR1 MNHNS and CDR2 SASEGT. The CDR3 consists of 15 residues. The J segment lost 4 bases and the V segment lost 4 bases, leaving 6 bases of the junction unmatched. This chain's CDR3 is CASSAPGQNNEKLFF. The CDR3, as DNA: TGTGCCAGCAGTGCTCCGGGACAGAATAATGAAAAACTGTTTTTT.

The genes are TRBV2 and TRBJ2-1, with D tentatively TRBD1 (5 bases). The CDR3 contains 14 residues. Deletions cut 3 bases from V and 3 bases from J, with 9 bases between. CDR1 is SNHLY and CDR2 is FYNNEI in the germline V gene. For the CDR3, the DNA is TGTGCCAGCAGTGACTCAAGGGGCTACAATGAGCAGTTCTTC. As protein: CASSDSRGYNEQFF.

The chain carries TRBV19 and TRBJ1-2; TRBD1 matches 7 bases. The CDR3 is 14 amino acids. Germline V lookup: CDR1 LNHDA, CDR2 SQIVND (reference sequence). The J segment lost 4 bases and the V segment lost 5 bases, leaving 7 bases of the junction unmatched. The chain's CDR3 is CASSPGTAFYGYTF. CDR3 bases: TGTGCCAGTAGTCCAGGGACAGCATTCTATGGCTACACCTTC. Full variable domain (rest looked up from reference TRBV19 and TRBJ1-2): DGGITQSPKYLFRKEGQNVTLSCEQNLNHDAMYWYRQDPGQGLRLIYYSQIVNDFQKGDIAEGYSVSREKKESFPLTVTSAQKNPTAFYLCASSPGTAFYGYTFGSGTRLTVV.

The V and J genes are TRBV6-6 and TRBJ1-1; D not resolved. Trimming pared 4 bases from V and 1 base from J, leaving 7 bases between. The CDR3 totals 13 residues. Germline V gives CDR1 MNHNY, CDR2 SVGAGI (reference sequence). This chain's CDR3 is CASSSERNTEAFF. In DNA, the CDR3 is TGTGCCAGCAGTTCGGAGAGGAACACTGAAGCTTTCTTT.

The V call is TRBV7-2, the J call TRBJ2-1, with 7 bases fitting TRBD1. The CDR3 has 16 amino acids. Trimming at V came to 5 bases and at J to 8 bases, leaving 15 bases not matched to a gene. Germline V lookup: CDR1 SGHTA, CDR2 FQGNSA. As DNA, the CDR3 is TGTGCCAGCAGCGCCCTCCAACAGGGGCCTATTGATGAGCAGTTCTTC. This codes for CASSALQQGPIDEQFF. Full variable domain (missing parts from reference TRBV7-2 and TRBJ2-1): GAGVSQSPSNKVTEKGKDVELRCDPISGHTALYWYRQSLGQGLEFLIYFQGNSAPDKSGLPSDRFSAERTGGSVSTLTIQRTQQEDSAVYLCASSALQQGPIDEQFFGPGTRLTVL.

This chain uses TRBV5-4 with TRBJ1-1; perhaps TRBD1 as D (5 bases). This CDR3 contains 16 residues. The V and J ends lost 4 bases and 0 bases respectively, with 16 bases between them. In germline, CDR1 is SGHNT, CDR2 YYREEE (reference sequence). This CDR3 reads CASSPRGGPLNTEAFF. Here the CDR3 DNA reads TGTGCCAGCAGCCCCCGGGGGGGACCTCTGAACACTGAAGCTTTCTTT.

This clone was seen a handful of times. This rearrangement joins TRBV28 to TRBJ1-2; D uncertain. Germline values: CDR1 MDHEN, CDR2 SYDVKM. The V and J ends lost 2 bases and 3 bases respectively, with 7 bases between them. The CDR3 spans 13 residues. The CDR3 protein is CASSLNTDYGYTF. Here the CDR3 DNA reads TGTGCCAGCAGTTTAAATACAGACTATGGCTACACCTTC.

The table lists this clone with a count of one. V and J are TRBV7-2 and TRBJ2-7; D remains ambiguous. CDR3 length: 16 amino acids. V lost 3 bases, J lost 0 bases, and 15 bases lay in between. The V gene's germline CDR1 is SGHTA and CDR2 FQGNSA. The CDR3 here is CASSFRGRGASYEQYF. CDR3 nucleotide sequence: TGTGCCAGCAGCTTCCGAGGCCGCGGAGCCTCCTACGAGCAGTACTTC.

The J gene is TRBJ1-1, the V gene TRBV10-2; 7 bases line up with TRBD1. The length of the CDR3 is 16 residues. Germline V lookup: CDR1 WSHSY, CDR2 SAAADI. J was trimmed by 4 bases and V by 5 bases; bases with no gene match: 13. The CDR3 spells CASSFNRGLLITEAFF. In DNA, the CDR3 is TGCGCCAGCAGTTTTAATAGGGGGCTCTTGATCACTGAAGCTTTCTTT.

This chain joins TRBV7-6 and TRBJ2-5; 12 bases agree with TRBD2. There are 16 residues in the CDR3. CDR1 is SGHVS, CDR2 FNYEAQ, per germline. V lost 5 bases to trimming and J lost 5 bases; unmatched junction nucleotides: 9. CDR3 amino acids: CASSRLAGDFGETQYF. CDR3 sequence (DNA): TGTGCCAGCAGCCGACTAGCGGGGGATTTTGGGGAGACCCAGTACTTC.